The clone carrying this TCR beta chain came up many times. Antigen: not known. The data were taken from a study of Graves' ophthalmopathy and Graves' hyperthyroidism. The CDR3 totals 14 residues. The ends were cut back, 3 bases at V and 4 bases at J, with 12 bases in the middle. The V gene's germline CDR1 is SGHTA and CDR2 FQGNSA. Donors with ophthalmopathy: moderate-to-severe activity, CAS ≥3, NOSPECS ≥4, duration under 3 months. Ineligible for inclusion were patients with other autoimmune diseases, uncontrolled infections, pregnancy or lactation. Study findings and constraints: Most thyroid clonotypes expanded beyond 0.001 frequency were also found in blood.

Researchers took RNA transcripts and amplified TCR beta CDR3 regions from them. An initial RT-PCR round employing HTBI primers preceded a second-round multiplex PCR. TCRdb reprocessed the multiplex PCR reads via MiXCR and lists one record per CDR3 protein. The sample carries roughly 500,000 distinct CDR3 sequences, about an eighth recorded once. The chain is built from TRBV7-2 and TRBJ1-1, with D possibly TRBD1 on 5 matching bases. The sequence was collected from a woman aged 30 to 39 with Graves' ophthalmopathy. Sequenced sample: blood. The CDR3: CASSFDRRGTEAFF. In DNA form, the CDR3 reads TGTGCCAGCAGCTTTGACAGACGGGGCACTGAAGCTTTCTTT. Full variable domain (missing parts from reference TRBV7-2 and TRBJ1-1): GAGVSQSPSNKVTEKGKDVELRCDPISGHTALYWYRQSLGQGLEFLIYFQGNSAPDKSGLPSDRFSAERTGGSVSTLTIQRTQQEDSAVYLCASSFDRRGTEAFFGQGTRLTVV.